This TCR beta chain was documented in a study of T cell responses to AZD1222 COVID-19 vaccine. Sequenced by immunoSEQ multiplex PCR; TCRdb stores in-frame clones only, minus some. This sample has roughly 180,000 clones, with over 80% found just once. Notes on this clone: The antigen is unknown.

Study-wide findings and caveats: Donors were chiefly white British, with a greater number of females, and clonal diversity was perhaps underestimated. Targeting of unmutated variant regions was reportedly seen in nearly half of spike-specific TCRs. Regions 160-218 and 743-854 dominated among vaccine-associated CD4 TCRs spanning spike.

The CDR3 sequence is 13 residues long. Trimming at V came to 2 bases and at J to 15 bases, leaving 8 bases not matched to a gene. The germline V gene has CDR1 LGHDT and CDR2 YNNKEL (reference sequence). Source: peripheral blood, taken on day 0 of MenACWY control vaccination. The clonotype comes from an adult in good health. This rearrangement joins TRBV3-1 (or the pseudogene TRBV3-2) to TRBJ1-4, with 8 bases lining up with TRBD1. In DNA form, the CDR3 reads TGTGCCAGCAGCCAACCGCCGGGACAGGCCTTGTTTTTT. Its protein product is CASSQPPGQALFF.